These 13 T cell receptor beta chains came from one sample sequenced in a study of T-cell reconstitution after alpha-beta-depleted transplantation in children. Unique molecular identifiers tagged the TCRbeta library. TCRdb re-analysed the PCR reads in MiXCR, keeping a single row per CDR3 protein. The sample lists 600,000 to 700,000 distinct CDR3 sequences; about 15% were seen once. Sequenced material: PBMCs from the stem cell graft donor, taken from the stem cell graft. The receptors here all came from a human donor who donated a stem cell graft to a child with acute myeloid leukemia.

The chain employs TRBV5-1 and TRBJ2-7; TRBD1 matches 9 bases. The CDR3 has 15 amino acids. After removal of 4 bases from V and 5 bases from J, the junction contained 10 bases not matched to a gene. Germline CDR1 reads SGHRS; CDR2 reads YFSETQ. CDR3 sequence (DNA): TGCGCCAGCAGCCCCGGACAGGGGATGTTCCACGAGCAGTACTTC. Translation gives CASSPGQGMFHEQYF.

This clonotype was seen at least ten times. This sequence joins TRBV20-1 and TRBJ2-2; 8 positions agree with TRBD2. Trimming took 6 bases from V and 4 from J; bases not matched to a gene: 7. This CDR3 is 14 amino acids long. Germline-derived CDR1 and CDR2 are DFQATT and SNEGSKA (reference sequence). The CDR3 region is CSAWVAGSTGELFF. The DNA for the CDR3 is TGCAGTGCCTGGGTAGCGGGGTCCACCGGGGAGCTGTTTTTT.

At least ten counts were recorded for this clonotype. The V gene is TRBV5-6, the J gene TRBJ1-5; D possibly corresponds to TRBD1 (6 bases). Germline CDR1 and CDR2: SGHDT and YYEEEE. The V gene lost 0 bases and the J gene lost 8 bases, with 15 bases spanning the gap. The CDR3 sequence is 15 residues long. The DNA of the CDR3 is TGTGCCAGCAGCTTGGCCGGACAGCGAGGGGAGCCCCAGCATTTT. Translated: CASSLAGQRGEPQHF. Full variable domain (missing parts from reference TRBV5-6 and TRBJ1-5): DAGVTQSPTHLIKTRGQQVTLRCSPKSGHDTVSWYQQALGQGPQFIFQYYEEEERQRGNFPDRFSGHQFPNYSSELNVNALLLGDSALYLCASSLAGQRGEPQHFGDGTRLSIL.

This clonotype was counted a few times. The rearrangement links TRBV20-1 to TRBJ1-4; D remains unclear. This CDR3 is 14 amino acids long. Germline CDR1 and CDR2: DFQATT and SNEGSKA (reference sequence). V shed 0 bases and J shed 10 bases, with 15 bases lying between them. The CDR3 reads CSAREFSSAGKLFF. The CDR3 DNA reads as TGCAGTGCTAGAGAGTTTTCATCGGCGGGAAAACTGTTTTTT.

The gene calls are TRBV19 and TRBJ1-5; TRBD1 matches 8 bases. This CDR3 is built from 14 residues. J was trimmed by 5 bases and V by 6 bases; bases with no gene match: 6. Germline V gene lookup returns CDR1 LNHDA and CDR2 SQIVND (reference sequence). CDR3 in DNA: TGTGCCAGTAGGCTTCGGACAGGGTATCAGCCCCAGCATTTT. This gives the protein CASRLRTGYQPQHF. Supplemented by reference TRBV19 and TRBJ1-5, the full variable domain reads DGGITQSPKYLFRKEGQNVTLSCEQNLNHDAMYWYRQDPGQGLRLIYYSQIVNDFQKGDIAEGYSVSREKKESFPLTVTSAQKNPTAFYLCASRLRTGYQPQHFGDGTRLSIL.

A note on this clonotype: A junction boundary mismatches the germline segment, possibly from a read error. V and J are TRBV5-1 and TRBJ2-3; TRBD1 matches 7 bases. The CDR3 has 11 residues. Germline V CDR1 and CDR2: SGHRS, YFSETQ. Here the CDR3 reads CASSLGDRKDF. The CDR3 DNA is TGCGCCAGCAGCTTGGGGGACAGAAAGGATTTT.

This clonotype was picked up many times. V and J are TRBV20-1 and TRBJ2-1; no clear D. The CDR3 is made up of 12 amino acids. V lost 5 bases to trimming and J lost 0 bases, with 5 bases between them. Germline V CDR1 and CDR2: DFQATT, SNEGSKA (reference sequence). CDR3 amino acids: CSALSSYNEQFF. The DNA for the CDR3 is TGCAGTGCTCTGAGCTCCTACAATGAGCAGTTCTTC.

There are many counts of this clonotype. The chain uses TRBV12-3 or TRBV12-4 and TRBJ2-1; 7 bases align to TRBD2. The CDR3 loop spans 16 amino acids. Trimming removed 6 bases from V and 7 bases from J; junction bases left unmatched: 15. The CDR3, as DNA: TGTGCCAGCAGACCCTTTCAGGGCGGGGGTAAAAATGAGCAGTTCTTC. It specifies CASRPFQGGGKNEQFF.

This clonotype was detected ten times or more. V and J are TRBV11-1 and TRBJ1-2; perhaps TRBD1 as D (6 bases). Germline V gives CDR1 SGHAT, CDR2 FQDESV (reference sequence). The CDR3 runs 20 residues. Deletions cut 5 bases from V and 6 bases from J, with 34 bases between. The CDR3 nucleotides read TGTGCCAGCAGCCTAAAATCCCACGCGGGATACCGTGGGGGCGGGGATGGCTACACCTTC. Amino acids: CASSLKSHAGYRGGGDGYTF.

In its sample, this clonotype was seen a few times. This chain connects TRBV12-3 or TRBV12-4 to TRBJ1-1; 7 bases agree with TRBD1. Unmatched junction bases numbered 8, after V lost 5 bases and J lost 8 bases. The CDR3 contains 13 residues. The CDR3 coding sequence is TGTGCCAGCAGTATGACAGGGCTAGGGGAAGCTTTCTTT. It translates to CASSMTGLGEAFF.

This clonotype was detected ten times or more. CDR3 DNA sequence: TGCAGTGCTAGGCCCGTCGACAGGGCTGTCACTGAAGCTTTCTTT. Translating it yields CSARPVDRAVTEAFF. This chain uses TRBV20-1 with TRBJ1-1, with 7 bases fitting TRBD1. After removal of 3 bases from V and 4 bases from J, the junction contained 11 bases not matched to a gene. This CDR3 contains 15 residues. Germline CDR1 reads DFQATT; CDR2 reads SNEGSKA (reference sequence).

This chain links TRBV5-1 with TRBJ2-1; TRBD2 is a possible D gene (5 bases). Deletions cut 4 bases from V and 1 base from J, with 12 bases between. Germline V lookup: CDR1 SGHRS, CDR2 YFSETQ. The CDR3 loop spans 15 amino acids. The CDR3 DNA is TGCGCCAGCAGCCCGGAGGACCCTTCCTACAATGAGCAGTTCTTC. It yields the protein CASSPEDPSYNEQFF.

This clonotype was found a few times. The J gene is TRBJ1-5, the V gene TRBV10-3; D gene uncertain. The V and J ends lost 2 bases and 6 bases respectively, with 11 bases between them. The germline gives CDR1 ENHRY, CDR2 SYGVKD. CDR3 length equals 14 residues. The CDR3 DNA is TGTGCCATCAGTGAGCCAGGAACGGGTCAGCCCCAGCATTTT. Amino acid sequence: CAISEPGTGQPQHF.